This T cell receptor (beta chain) was sequenced in a study of cytomegalovirus exposure and HLA in healthy donors. Study results and limitations: Researchers catalogued about 150 TCR beta chains as cytomegalovirus-associated. Productive status was seen about 87% or about 30% of the time for most TCR beta V segments in an earlier analysis. Reports described diagnosis of cytomegalovirus status by the classifier as highly specific and sensitive.

With 60 Vbeta and 13 Jbeta primers, the PCR was carried out. Produced via immunoSEQ multiplex PCR; TCRdb's table is partial and in-frame only. The table for this sample gives approximately 50,000 clones. In regard to this clone: The target antigen is unknown.

The germline V and J ends were trimmed by 8 bases and 5 bases, with 14 bases remaining between them. The CDR3 contains 13 residues. Germline V lookup: CDR1 MNHNS, CDR2 SASEGT. Sample: PBMCs. The TCR originated in a man younger than 35 in good health and CMV-seropositive. The chain carries TRBV6-1 and TRBJ2-3, with a possible D match to TRBD2 (7 bases). This CDR3 reads CASGVRGGDTQYF. CDR3 coding DNA: TGTGCCAGCGGGGTGAGGGGGGGAGATACGCAGTATTTT.